Listed below are T cell receptor beta chains from one sample, sequenced in a study of T-cell reconstitution after alpha-beta-depleted transplantation in children. TCRdb re-analysed the PCR reads in MiXCR, keeping a single row per CDR3 protein. Counted here are 600,000 to 700,000 distinct CDR3 sequences, roughly 15% occurring once; the ten biggest clones make up 1.1%. The source was PBMCs from the stem cell graft donor, collected from the stem cell graft. Source of these receptors: a human donor who donated a stem cell graft to a child with acute myeloid leukemia. The CDR3 runs from the conserved cysteine through the conserved F or W.

CDR3 protein: CATSDKDYAGHNTGELFF
V gene: TRBV24-1
J gene: TRBJ2-2

CDR3 protein: CASSVVGTGNYNEQFF
V gene: TRBV9
J gene: TRBJ2-1

CDR3 protein: CASSPPTSAPYEQYF
V gene: TRBV28
J gene: TRBJ2-7

CDR3 protein: CSVEDRASGNTIYF
V gene: TRBV29-1
J gene: TRBJ1-3

CDR3 protein: CSALDGSNEKLFF
V gene: TRBV20-1
J gene: TRBJ1-4

CDR3 protein: CSVGGDGEAFF
V gene: TRBV29-1
J gene: TRBJ1-1

CDR3 protein: CASSQDWGQETQYF
V gene: TRBV4-1
J gene: TRBJ2-5

CDR3 protein: CAISGDVTGELFF
V gene: TRBV10-3
J gene: TRBJ2-2

CDR3 protein: CASSSLFAGTGGKPQHF
V gene: TRBV5-5
J gene: TRBJ1-5

CDR3 protein: CASNPGQAVDSPLHF
V gene: TRBV4-1
J gene: TRBJ1-6

CDR3 protein: CASSVPPGTNYGYTF
V gene: TRBV6-1
J gene: TRBJ1-2

CDR3 protein: CASGLVPPRDGYTF
V gene: TRBV12-5
J gene: TRBJ1-2

CDR3 protein: CARPGTQGPYNEQFF
V gene: TRBV21-1
J gene: TRBJ2-1

CDR3 protein: CASSLFDRNTEAFF
V gene: TRBV7-9
J gene: TRBJ1-1

CDR3 protein: CATSGRDFALSGANVLTF
V gene: TRBV15
J gene: TRBJ2-6

CDR3 protein: CASSMGSGGAYNEQFF
V gene: TRBV13
J gene: TRBJ2-1

CDR3 protein: CSAVKGSGANVLTF
V gene: TRBV20-1
J gene: TRBJ2-6

CDR3 protein: CASSPGQGDEQYF
V gene: TRBV7-9
J gene: TRBJ2-7

CDR3 protein: CASSWMGQGLEKLFF
V gene: TRBV5-1
J gene: TRBJ1-4

CDR3 protein: CSAEWADYGYTF
V gene: TRBV20-1
J gene: TRBJ1-2

CDR3 protein: CASSRGEADTIYF
V gene: TRBV12-3/TRBV12-4
J gene: TRBJ1-3

CDR3 protein: CASSYFQVGEQYF
V gene: TRBV6-6
J gene: TRBJ2-7

CDR3 protein: CASSPEGISSYEQYF
V gene: TRBV6-1
J gene: TRBJ2-7

CDR3 protein: CASSLVVGNYEQYF
V gene: TRBV7-8
J gene: TRBJ2-7

CDR3 protein: CSARALQGGQPQHF
V gene: TRBV20-1
J gene: TRBJ1-5

CDR3 protein: CASSQDHSYNEQFF
V gene: TRBV4-1
J gene: TRBJ2-1

CDR3 protein: CASSSGGGAKNIQYF
V gene: TRBV7-9
J gene: TRBJ2-4